One sample yielded the 16 T cell receptor beta chains listed below, sequenced in a study of T cell responses to AZD1222 COVID-19 vaccine. Method: immunoSEQ multiplex PCR; TCRdb's copy keeps in-frame clones and lacks some. The sample holds about 99,000 clones, roughly 87% seen once. The specimen was peripheral blood, collected on day 0 of AZD1222 vaccination. These receptors all come from an adult in good health.

This chain uses TRBV15 with TRBJ1-5; D gene unclear. The CDR3 spans 14 residues. V shed 2 bases and J shed 7 bases, with 12 bases lying between them. The germline gives CDR1 LNHNV, CDR2 YYDKDF (reference sequence). This CDR3 reads CATSRPTTLQPQHF. CDR3 DNA sequence: TGTGCCACCAGCAGACCCACTACATTACAGCCCCAGCATTTT.

In DNA, the CDR3 is TGTGCCAGCAGTGAAGTGGGGGCGGGCCAAGAGACCCAGTACTTC. As protein: CASSEVGAGQETQYF. The V gene is TRBV2, the J gene TRBJ2-5; tentative D call: TRBD1 (6 bases). This CDR3 has 15 residues. V gave up 1 base and J gave up 1 base, with 10 bases separating them. Germline-derived CDR1 and CDR2 are SNHLY and FYNNEI.

This chain uses TRBV5-4 with TRBJ2-1; D may be TRBD1 or TRBD2 (6 bases each). Germline CDR1 is SGHNT and CDR2 is YYREEE (reference sequence). Trimming took 2 bases from V and 5 from J, leaving 11 bases between them. The CDR3 loop spans 14 amino acids. The CDR3 sequence: CASSFSGGDNEQFF. CDR3 nucleotide sequence: TGTGCCAGCAGCTTTTCCGGGGGCGACAATGAGCAGTTCTTC.

The CDR3 region has the DNA TGTGCCAGTAGTATGTATAGGGGCTCTGGAAACACCATATATTTT. Translating gives CASSMYRGSGNTIYF. The rearrangement links TRBV19 to TRBJ1-3, with D maybe TRBD1 (5 bases). The CDR3 spans 15 residues. The germline V gene encodes CDR1 LNHDA and CDR2 SQIVND (reference sequence). Trimming removed 3 bases from V and 0 bases from J, with 9 bases in between.

This sequence joins TRBV7-9 and TRBJ1-3; D unclear. The CDR3 contains 15 residues. Deletions cut 5 bases from V and 1 base from J, with 12 bases between. In germline, CDR1 is SEHNR, CDR2 FQNEAQ (reference sequence). CDR3 sequence: CASSPDGDSGNTIYF. The CDR3 bases are TGTGCCAGCAGCCCGGACGGTGATTCTGGAAACACCATATATTTT. Together with reference TRBV7-9 and TRBJ1-3, the CDR3 gives the full variable domain: DTGVSQNPRHKITKRGQNVTFRCDPISEHNRLYWYRQTLGQGPEFLTYFQNEAQLEKSRLLSDRFSAERPKGSFSTLEIQRTEQGDSAMYLCASSPDGDSGNTIYFGEGSWLTVV.

The genes are TRBV19 and TRBJ2-1; no clear D gene. Germline-derived CDR1 and CDR2 are LNHDA and SQIVND (reference sequence). The CDR3 loop spans 11 amino acids. Trimming removed 4 bases from V and 5 bases from J, with 3 bases in between. The CDR3 DNA follows: TGTGCCAGTAGTAAAAACAATGAGCAGTTCTTC. This encodes CASSKNNEQFF.

V gene TRBV9 combines with J gene TRBJ1-1; D uncertain. The CDR3 runs 12 residues. Trimming pared 4 bases from V and 5 bases from J, leaving 9 bases between. Germline V gene sequence: CDR1 SGDLS, CDR2 YYNGEE. The CDR3 nucleotides are TGTGCCAGCAGCTCCCAAGGGACTGAAGCTTTCTTT. Protein product: CASSSQGTEAFF.

The chain joins TRBV3-1 (or the pseudogene TRBV3-2) to TRBJ1-6, with D perhaps TRBD1 (6 bases). The CDR3 runs to 15 residues. V was pared by 1 base and J by 6 bases, with 10 bases between. Germline V gene lookup returns CDR1 LGHDT and CDR2 YNNKEL (reference sequence). CDR3 coding DNA: TGTGCCAGCAGCCAAGGAAGGGGGGGTAATTCACCCCTCCACTTT. Translated, it gives CASSQGRGGNSPLHF.

The chain joins TRBV3-1 (or the pseudogene TRBV3-2) to TRBJ1-2; 8 nucleotides align to TRBD1. The CDR3 is 15 amino acids. V shed 1 base, J shed 2 bases, and the junction held 3 bases outside the gene matches. Germline loops: CDR1 LGHDT, CDR2 YNNKEL (reference sequence). CDR3 loop: CASSQGRGLNYGYTF. CDR3 nucleotide sequence: TGTGCCAGCAGCCAAGGCAGGGGGCTCAACTATGGCTACACCTTC.

The chain uses TRBV2 and TRBJ1-6; weak D call: TRBD1 (6 bases). The germline V gene encodes CDR1 SNHLY and CDR2 FYNNEI. CDR3 size: 14 residues. V shed 6 bases and J shed 9 bases, with 15 bases lying between them. The CDR3 DNA sequence: TGTGCCAGCAGGGGTGACAGGTTCAGTTCACCCCTCCACTTT. It is translated as CASRGDRFSSPLHF.

This clone was picked up one time. In DNA, the CDR3 is TGTGCCAGCAGTTCGTGGATAGAAAGGGAGCGAGAGACCCAGTACTTC. Translating it yields CASSSWIERERETQYF. The J gene is TRBJ2-5, the V gene TRBV27; perhaps TRBD2 as D (5 bases). Trimming pared 4 bases from V and 4 bases from J, leaving 19 bases between. From germline, CDR1 is MNHEY and CDR2 SMNVEV (reference sequence). The CDR3 extends over 16 amino acids.

The chain employs TRBV7-9 and TRBJ2-7; D gene unclear. Trimming left V 8 bases short and J 3 bases short, with 11 bases between. Germline V gene lookup returns CDR1 SEHNR and CDR2 FQNEAQ (reference sequence). CDR3 size: 12 residues. As DNA, the CDR3 is TGTGCCAGCCGGTCAACGGACTACGAGCAGTACTTC. Amino acid sequence: CASRSTDYEQYF.

Concerning this clone: Its ends do not fully match the called genes, so a read error is possible. The V call is TRBV5-1, the J call TRBJ2-1; D might be TRBD2 (6 bases). CDR3 length: 14 residues. Per the germline V gene, CDR1 is SGHRS and CDR2 is YFSETQ. CDR3 bases: TGTGCCAGCAGCTTCACGGGAGCCTACAATGAGCAGTTCTTC. Encoded protein: CASSFTGAYNEQFF. Combining the CDR3 with reference TRBV5-1 and TRBJ2-1 gives the whole variable domain KAGVTQTPRYLIKTRGQQVTLSCSPISGHRSVSWYQQTPGQGLQFLFEYFSETQRNKGNFPGRFSGRQFSNSRSEMNVSTLELGDSALYLCASSFTGAYNEQFFGPGTRLTVL.

The rearrangement links TRBV24-1 to TRBJ1-5, with D uncertain. There are 18 residues in the CDR3. Between the trimmed V and J ends, which lost 3 bases and 0 bases, there was a span of 17 bases. The germline V gene has CDR1 KGHDR and CDR2 SFDVKD. The CDR3 DNA follows: TGTGCCACCAGTGATGGGTCCGGGTATGGATTTAGCAATCAGCCCCAGCATTTT. It encodes CATSDGSGYGFSNQPQHF.

This chain joins TRBV6-5 and TRBJ2-2; perhaps D is TRBD1 or TRBD2 (5 bases each). Germline V gives CDR1 MNHEY, CDR2 SVGAGI. The CDR3 loop spans 15 amino acids. Trimming pared 5 bases from V and 7 bases from J, leaving 17 bases between. CDR3 DNA: TGTGCCAGCAGTCCTACGGGGCAGGTGGGCGGGGAGCTGTTTTTT. It translates to CASSPTGQVGGELFF.

V is TRBV2 and J is TRBJ2-3, with D hard to call. Germline assignment: CDR1 SNHLY and CDR2 FYNNEI. V lost 3 bases, J lost 6 bases, and 7 bases lay in between. The CDR3 has 12 amino acids. In DNA, the CDR3 is TGTGCCAGCAGTGATCGAGCTGATACGCAGTATTTT. Translating gives CASSDRADTQYF.